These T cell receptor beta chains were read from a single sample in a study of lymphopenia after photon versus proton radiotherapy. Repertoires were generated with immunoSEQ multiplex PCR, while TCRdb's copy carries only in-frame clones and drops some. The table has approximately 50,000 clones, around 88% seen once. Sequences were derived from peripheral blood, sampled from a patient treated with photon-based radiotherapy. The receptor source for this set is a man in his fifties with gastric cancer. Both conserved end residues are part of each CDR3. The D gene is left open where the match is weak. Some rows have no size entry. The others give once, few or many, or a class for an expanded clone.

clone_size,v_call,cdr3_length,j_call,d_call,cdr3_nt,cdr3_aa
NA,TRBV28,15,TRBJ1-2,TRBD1,TGTGCCAGCAGTTCAACCGGGACAGGGTTCTATGGCTACACCTTC,CASSSTGTGFYGYTF
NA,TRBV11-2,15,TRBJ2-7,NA,TGTGCCAGCAGCGTAAGTGAAGGGGTGGTATACGAGCAGTACTTC,CASSVSEGVVYEQYF
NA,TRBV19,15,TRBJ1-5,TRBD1,TGTGCCAGTATGGGAGGGGGCTTCGGAAACCAGCCCCAGCATTTT,CASMGGGFGNQPQHF
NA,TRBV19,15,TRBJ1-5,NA,TGTGCCAGTAGTCCCATGGGGGAGGGCAATCAGCCCCAGCATTTT,CASSPMGEGNQPQHF
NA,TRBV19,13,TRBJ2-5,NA,TGTGCCAGTAGCCCACAAGGGAGGGAGACCCAGTACTTC,CASSPQGRETQYF
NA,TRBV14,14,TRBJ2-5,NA,TGTGCCAGCAGCCAAAACCGGGGTCAAGAGACCCAGTACTTC,CASSQNRGQETQYF
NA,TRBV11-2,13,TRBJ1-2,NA,TGTGCCAGCAGCTTAGATTTAGGCTATGGCTACACCTTC,CASSLDLGYGYTF
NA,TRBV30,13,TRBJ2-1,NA,TGTGCCTGCCCAGCACCATACGGGAATGAGCAGTTCTTC,CACPAPYGNEQFF
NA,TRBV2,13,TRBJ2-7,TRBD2,TGTGCCTCCGGGGTAGCGGGATTCTACGAGCAGTACTTC,CASGVAGFYEQYF
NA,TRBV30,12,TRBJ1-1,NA,TGTGCGGGGGAAATTAGGACACTTGAAGCTTTCTTT,CAGEIRTLEAFF
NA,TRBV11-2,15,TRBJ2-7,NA,TGTGCCAGCAGCTTAGATCGTATAGGGGGGGTCGAGCAGTACTTC,CASSLDRIGGVEQYF
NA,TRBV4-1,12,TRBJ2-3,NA,TGCGCCAGCAGCCAAGCGGGAGTTACGCAGTATTTT,CASSQAGVTQYF
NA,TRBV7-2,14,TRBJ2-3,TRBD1,TGTGCCAGCAGCATGGACAGGGGTGCAGATACGCAGTATTTT,CASSMDRGADTQYF
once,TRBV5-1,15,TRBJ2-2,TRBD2,TGCGCCAGCAGCAAACTAGCGGCGAACACCGGGGAGCTGTTTTTT,CASSKLAANTGELFF
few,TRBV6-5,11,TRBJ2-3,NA,TGTGCCAGCAGGTCCATGGATACGCAGTATTTT,CASRSMDTQYF
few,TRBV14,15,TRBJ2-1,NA,TGTGCCAGCAGCCAAGTAAATGACGGGTCCAATGAGCAGTTCTTC,CASSQVNDGSNEQFF
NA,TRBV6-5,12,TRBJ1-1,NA,TGTGCCAGCAGTTACGAACGGGGTGAAGCTTTCTTT,CASSYERGEAFF
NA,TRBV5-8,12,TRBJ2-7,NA,TGTGCCAGCAGAGCCAGCTCCTACGAGCAGTACTTC,CASRASSYEQYF
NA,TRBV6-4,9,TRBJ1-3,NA,TGTGCCAGGGGAAACACCATATATTTT,CARGNTIYF
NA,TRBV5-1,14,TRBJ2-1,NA,TGCGCCAGCAGCTTAGATACCTCCTTTAATGAGCAGTTCTTC,CASSLDTSFNEQFF
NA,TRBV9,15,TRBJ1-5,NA,TGTGCCAGCAGCGACCGACAGAATAGCAATCAGCCCCAGCATTTT,CASSDRQNSNQPQHF
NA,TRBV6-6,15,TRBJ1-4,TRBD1,TGTGCCAGCAGTTACACGACAGGGGTTGGTGAAAAACTGTTTTTT,CASSYTTGVGEKLFF
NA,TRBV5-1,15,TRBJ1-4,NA,TGCGCCAGCAGCCCAGGAACCCCAACTAATGAAAAACTGTTTTTT,CASSPGTPTNEKLFF
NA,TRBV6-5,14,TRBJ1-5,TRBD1,TGTGCCAGCAGTTATGGGACAGACGATCAGCCCCAGCATTTT,CASSYGTDDQPQHF
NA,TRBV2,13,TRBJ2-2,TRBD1,TGTGCCAGCCGGCCACAGGGGGTCGGGGAGCTGTTTTTT,CASRPQGVGELFF
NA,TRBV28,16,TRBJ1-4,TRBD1,TGTGCCAGCAGTTTACCTCAACAGGGGGCAGGGGAAAAACTGTTTTTT,CASSLPQQGAGEKLFF
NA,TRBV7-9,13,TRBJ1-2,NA,TGTGCCAGCAGTCTTGGACAGAGCTATGGCTACACCTTC,CASSLGQSYGYTF
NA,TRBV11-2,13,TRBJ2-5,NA,TGTGCCAGCAGCTTAGGTGGTGAAGGGACCCAGTACTTC,CASSLGGEGTQYF
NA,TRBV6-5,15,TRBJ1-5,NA,TGTGCCAGCAGTTACGGGAGGGCCCCCAATCAGCCCCAGCATTTT,CASSYGRAPNQPQHF
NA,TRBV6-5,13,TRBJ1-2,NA,TGTGCCAGCAGTTACTCTGGGTCCTATGGCTACACCTTC,CASSYSGSYGYTF
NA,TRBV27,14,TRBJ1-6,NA,TGTGCCAGCAGTCTCAACGGGAAGGGATCACCCCTCCACTTT,CASSLNGKGSPLHF
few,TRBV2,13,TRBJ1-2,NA,TGTGCCAGCAGTGAAGCGGTGAGGTATGGCTACACCTTC,CASSEAVRYGYTF
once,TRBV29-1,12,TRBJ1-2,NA,TGCAGCGTTGAAGGCCCCGGCGGCGGCTACACCTTC,CSVEGPGGGYTF
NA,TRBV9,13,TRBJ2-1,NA,TGTGCCAGCAGCGTAGACGGGCACAATGAGCAGTTCTTC,CASSVDGHNEQFF
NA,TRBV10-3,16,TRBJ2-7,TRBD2,TGTGCCATCAGTGTGGGACTAGCGGGAGCAACCTACGAGCAGTACTTC,CAISVGLAGATYEQYF
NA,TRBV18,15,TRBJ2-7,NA,TGTGCCAGCTCACGGGAGAGTATTAGCTCCTACGAGCAGTACTTC,CASSRESISSYEQYF
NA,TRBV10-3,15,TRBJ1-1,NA,TGTGCCATCAGTGAGTGGTCAGGAGGGAACACTGAAGCTTTCTTT,CAISEWSGGNTEAFF
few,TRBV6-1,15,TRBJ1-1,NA,TGTGCCAGCAGTGACGAAGGTCGGTGGAACACTGAAGCTTTCTTT,CASSDEGRWNTEAFF
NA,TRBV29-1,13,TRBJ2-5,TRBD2,TGCAGCGTCGGGACTAGCGCGGTCGGGACCCAGTACTTC,CSVGTSAVGTQYF
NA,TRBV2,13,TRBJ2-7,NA,TGTGCCAGCAGTGTGGCCCAGCCTTACGAGCAGTACTTC,CASSVAQPYEQYF
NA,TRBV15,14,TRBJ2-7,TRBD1,TGTGCCACCAGCAGAGGGACAGGGAGTGACGAGCAGTACTTC,CATSRGTGSDEQYF
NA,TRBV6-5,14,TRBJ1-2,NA,TGTGCCAGCAGTAGCGATTATTCAAACTATGGCTACACCTTC,CASSSDYSNYGYTF
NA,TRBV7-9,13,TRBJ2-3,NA,TGTGCCAGCAGCTCGACAGGCACAGATACGCAGTATTTT,CASSSTGTDTQYF
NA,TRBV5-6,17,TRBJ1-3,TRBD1,TGTGCCAGCAGCCGTATTCGGGGGACAGACGATGGAAACACCATATATTTT,CASSRIRGTDDGNTIYF
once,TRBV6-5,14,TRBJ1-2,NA,TGTGCCAGCAGCGAAACCGCTAGTAACTATGGCTACACCTTC,CASSETASNYGYTF
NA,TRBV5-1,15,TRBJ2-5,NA,TGCGCCAGCAGCCCCGGACTCATAACGGGGGAGACCCAGTACTTC,CASSPGLITGETQYF
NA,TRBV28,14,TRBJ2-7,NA,TGTGCCAGCAGTACCCCCGGGACAACCTACGAGCAGTACTTC,CASSTPGTTYEQYF
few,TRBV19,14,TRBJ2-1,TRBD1,TGTGCCAGTAGTAGCGGGACAGGGGTGGGGGAGCAGTTCTTC,CASSSGTGVGEQFF
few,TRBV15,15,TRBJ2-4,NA,TGTGCCACCAGCGTTCGTTCTACAGGGTGGGACATTCAGTACTTC,CATSVRSTGWDIQYF
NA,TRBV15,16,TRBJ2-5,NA,TGTGCCACCAGCAGAGATTTAACCCTTCTGCAAGAGACCCAGTACTTC,CATSRDLTLLQETQYF
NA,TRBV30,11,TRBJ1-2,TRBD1,TGTGCCTACAGACAGGGGTATGGCTACACCTTC,CAYRQGYGYTF
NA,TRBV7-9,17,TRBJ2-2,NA,TGTGCCAGCAGCGCCCGGGGGATCCGAGCGGGCACCGGGGAGCTGTTTTTT,CASSARGIRAGTGELFF
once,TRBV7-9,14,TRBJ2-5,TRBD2,TGTGCCAGCAGCATAGGGACTAGCGGAGAGACCCAGTACTTC,CASSIGTSGETQYF
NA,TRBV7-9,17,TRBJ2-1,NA,TGTGCCAGCAGCTCGTCCATTCCTTCGAGCTCCTACAATGAGCAGTTCTTC,CASSSSIPSSSYNEQFF
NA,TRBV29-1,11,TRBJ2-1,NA,TGCAGCGTTGCGGGAGTTCATGAGCAGTTCTTC,CSVAGVHEQFF
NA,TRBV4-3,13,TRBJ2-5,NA,TGCGCCAGCAGCCGAGACTTAGGGGAGACCCAGTACTTC,CASSRDLGETQYF
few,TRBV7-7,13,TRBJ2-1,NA,TGTGCCAGCAGCCGCTCTCCGGGACTCGAGCCGTTCTTC,CASSRSPGLEPFF
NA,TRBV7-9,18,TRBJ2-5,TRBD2,TGTGCCAGCAGCTTATTTGGTAGCGGGAGGGAGCGAGGAGAGACCCAGTACTTC,CASSLFGSGRERGETQYF
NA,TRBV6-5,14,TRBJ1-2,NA,TGTGCCAGCAGGACAGCGACAAATAACTATGGCTACACCTTC,CASRTATNNYGYTF